The T cell receptor (beta chain) under discussion was sequenced for a study of blood T cell repertoires in COVID-19. Study overall: The samples span acute and convalescent COVID-19 from the United States, Italy and Spain. PBMCs, B-cell-depleted T cells, or T cells were the source of the cDNA or gDNA that made up the material.

Per the original methods: Estimation of nucleated cell counts relied on the amplification of reference gene primers. Assay used: immunoSEQ multiplex PCR; TCRdb lists only in-frame clones, some missing. Clonal size and the V and J genes are those of that table, whereas D and trimming came from the DNA. Here the sample spans some 120,000 clones, approximately 90% being singletons. V shed 5 bases, J shed 10 bases, and the junction held 7 bases outside the gene matches. CDR3 size: 12 residues. CDR1 is MNHEY and CDR2 is SVGEGT in the germline V gene. The V call is TRBV6-2 or TRBV6-3, the J call TRBJ1-1; 7 bases are a match to TRBD1. Sequenced sample: peripheral blood. The TCR comes from a woman aged 50 to 60 with acute or convalescent COVID-19. CDR3 sequence reads: CASSTRTGTAFF. CDR3 nucleotide sequence: TGTGCCAGCAGTACTAGGACAGGCACAGCTTTCTTT.